This TCR beta chain was profiled in a study of T cell responses to AZD1222 COVID-19 vaccine. Measured with immunoSEQ multiplex PCR; TCRdb has only the in-frame clones, and not every one. The sample carries under 150,000 clones, 90% to 95% recorded once. Study results and limitations: Spike-specific TCR breadth and depth both grew after two AZD1222 doses. Spike was spanned by vaccine-associated CD4 TCRs, which were dominant at 160-218 and 743-854. A mostly white British donor set with more females was recruited, and clonal diversity was possibly underestimated.

With regard to this clone: Its cognate antigen is unknown.

The V end lost 2 bases, the J end lost 3 bases, and 12 bases lay between the germline ends. Germline loops: CDR1 MNHNS, CDR2 SASEGT. The CDR3 has 15 residues. The chain links TRBV6-1 to TRBJ2-3; D call uncertain. This specimen was peripheral blood, taken on day 0 of AZD1222 vaccination. The receptor was derived from an adult in good health. The CDR3 bases are TGTGCCAGCAGTGAATCAGGCAGGTCAACAGATACGCAGTATTTT. This gives the protein CASSESGRSTDTQYF.